This T cell receptor (beta chain) was retrieved from a study of response to subunit inactivated influenza vaccine. Worth noting for this clonotype: The antigen remains undetermined.

TCRdb called the RT-PCR reads again in MiXCR, with one record for every CDR3 protein. There are 800,000 or so distinct CDR3 sequences in the sample; 21% occur only once, and more than 8.5% lies in the top ten. Germline values: CDR1 SEHNR, CDR2 FQNEAQ (reference sequence). The CDR3 runs 16 residues. J gave up 6 bases and V 4 bases, and 10 bases lay outside the gene matches. Study conclusions and caveats: Few additional T cells are recruited per seasonal influenza vaccination, authors suggested.

The sequences come from PBMCs from blood, collected 5 days after vaccination. The source is a man aged 50 to 60 who received an inactivated influenza vaccine. V usage is TRBV7-9 and J usage is TRBJ1-5, with 9 bases aligning to TRBD1. In nucleotides, the CDR3 is TGTGCCAGCAGCTCGGGACAGGGAAGGAAATTTCAGCCCCAGCATTTT. Protein product: CASSSGQGRKFQPQHF.